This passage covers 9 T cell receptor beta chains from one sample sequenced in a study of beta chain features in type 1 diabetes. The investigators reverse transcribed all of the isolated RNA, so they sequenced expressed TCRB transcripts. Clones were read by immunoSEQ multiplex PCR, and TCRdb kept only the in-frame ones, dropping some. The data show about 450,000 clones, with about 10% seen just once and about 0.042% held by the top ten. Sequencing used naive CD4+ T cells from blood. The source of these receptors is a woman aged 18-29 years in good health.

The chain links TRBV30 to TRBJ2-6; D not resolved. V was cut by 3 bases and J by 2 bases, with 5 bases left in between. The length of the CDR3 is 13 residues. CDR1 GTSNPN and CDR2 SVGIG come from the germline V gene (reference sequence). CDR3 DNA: TGTGCCTGGAGAATCACTGGGGCCAACGTCCTGACTTTC. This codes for CAWRITGANVLTF. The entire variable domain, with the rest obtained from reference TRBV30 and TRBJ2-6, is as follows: SQTIHQWPATLVQPVGSPLSLECTVEGTSNPNLYWYRQAAGRGLQLLFYSVGIGQISSEVPQNLSASRPQDRQFILSSKKLLLSDSGFYLCAWRITGANVLTFGAGSRLTVL.

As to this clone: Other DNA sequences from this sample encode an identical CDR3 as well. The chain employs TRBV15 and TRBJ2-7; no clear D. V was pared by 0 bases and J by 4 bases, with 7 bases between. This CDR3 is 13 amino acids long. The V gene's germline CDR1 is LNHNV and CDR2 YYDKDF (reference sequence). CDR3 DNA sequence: TGTGCCACCAGCAGAGATTGGAGATACGAGCAGTACGTC. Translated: CATSRDWRYEQYV.

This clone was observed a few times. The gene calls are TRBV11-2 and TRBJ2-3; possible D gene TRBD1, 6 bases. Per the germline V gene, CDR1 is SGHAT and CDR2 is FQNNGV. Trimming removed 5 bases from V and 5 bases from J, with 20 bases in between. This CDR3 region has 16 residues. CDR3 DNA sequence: TGTGCCAGCAGCCGACAGGTCGGGGCCGGTATAGATACGCAGTATTTT. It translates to CASSRQVGAGIDTQYF.

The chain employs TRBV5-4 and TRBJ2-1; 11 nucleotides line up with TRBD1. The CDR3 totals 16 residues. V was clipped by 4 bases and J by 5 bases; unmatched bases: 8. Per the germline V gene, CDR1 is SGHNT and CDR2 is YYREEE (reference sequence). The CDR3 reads CASSPSPGQGDNEQFF. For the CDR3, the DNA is TGTGCCAGCAGCCCGTCCCCGGGACAGGGGGACAATGAGCAGTTCTTC. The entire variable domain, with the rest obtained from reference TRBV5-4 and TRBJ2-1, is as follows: ETGVTQSPTHLIKTRGQQVTLRCSSQSGHNTVSWYQQALGQGPQFIFQYYREEENGRGNFPPRFSGLQFPNYSSELNVNALELDDSALYLCASSPSPGQGDNEQFFGPGTRLTVL.

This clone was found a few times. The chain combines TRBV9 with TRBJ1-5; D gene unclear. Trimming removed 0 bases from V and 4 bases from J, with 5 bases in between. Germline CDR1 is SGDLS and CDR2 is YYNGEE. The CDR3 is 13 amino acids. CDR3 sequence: CASSVVPNQPQHF. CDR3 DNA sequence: TGTGCCAGCAGCGTAGTCCCAAATCAGCCCCAGCATTTT.

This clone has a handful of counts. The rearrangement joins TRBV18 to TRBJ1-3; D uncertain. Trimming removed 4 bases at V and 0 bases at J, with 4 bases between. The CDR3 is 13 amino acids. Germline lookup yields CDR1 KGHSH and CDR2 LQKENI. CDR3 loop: CASSRSSGNTIYF. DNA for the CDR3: TGTGCCAGCTCACGGAGCTCTGGAAACACCATATATTTT.

The CDR3 DNA sequence: TGCGCCAGCAGCCCCGACAGCCAAGAGACCCAGTACTTC. Amino acid sequence: CASSPDSQETQYF. The chain employs TRBV4-3 and TRBJ2-5; a possible D gene is TRBD1 (5 bases). This CDR3 is 13 amino acids long. V was cut by 4 bases and J by 1 base, with 7 bases left in between. Germline V gene sequence: CDR1 LGHNA, CDR2 YSLEER.

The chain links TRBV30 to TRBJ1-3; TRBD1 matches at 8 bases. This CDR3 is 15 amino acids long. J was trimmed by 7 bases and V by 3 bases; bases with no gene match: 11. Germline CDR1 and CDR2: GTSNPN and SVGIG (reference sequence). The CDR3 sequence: CAWSAPGGARNTIYF. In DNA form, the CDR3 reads TGTGCCTGGAGCGCCCCAGGGGGCGCGAGGAACACCATATATTTT.

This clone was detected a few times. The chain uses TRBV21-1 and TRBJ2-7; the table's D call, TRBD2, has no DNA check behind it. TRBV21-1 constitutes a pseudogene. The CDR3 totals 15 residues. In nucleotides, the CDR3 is TGTGCCAGCAGCGACGGGACTAGCGGGGGCCGGGAGCAGTACGTC. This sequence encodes CASSDGTSGGREQYV.